This TCR beta chain originates from a study of OX40 agonist ivuxolimab in advanced cancers. In terms of the full investigation: Ivuxolimab, which targeted the costimulatory receptor OX40 (CD134), was an agonistic, fully human IgG2 monoclonal antibody. Intravenous ivuxolimab was administered to patients every 2 weeks at six dose levels: 0.01, 0.1, 0.3, 1.5, 3 and 10 mg/kg. Of the approximately 50 dose-escalation patients, hepatocellular carcinoma was present in about 20, melanoma in roughly 15, renal cell carcinoma in 9 and head and neck cancer in 9. In the dose-escalation cohort, 65% to 90% of patients were male, and the mean age was approximately 55 years, with a range of roughly 20 to 85. Patients were allowed to have had prior anti-PD-1, anti-PD-L1 or anti-CTLA-4 therapy, and less than 45% of the dose-escalation patients had previously received checkpoint inhibitors. Partial responses occurred in three dose-escalation patients: two with cutaneous melanoma and one with hepatocellular carcinoma. Peripheral TCRbeta sequencing aimed to test whether ivuxolimab altered TCR sequence diversity and caused clonal T-cell expansion. The paper covers the monotherapy dose-escalation part of the phase I ivuxolimab trial, which included N ≈ 57 patients. What the authors observed across the whole study: Which antigens the clonally expanded peripheral T cells were specific for was not determined. Low levels of normalized T-cell clonal expansion were also shown by some nonresponding patients. At doses from 0.1 to 3.0 mg/kg, clonal expansion was seen in both CD4+ and CD8+ blood T cells between baseline and week 6. In partial responders in the 0.1-3.0 mg/kg groups, normalized peripheral clonal expansion was found to be among the lowest, especially among CD8+ T cells. After ivuxolimab, more expanded clones were found on average in CD8+ T cells than in CD4+ T cells.

Concerning this clone: No cognate antigen has been identified for it. No quality values exist for individual bases; no much larger clone is one base distant.

To sequence the TCRbeta CDR3 region, genomic DNA was isolated from the sorted cells. The immunoSEQ Assay was used to sequence the TCRbeta CDR3 regions. Here the immuneACCESS table is served through TCRdb, limited to in-frame sequences with V and J called. Missing clones are a known gap in these copies; in checked studies unresolved V genes cover under half, and the rest lacks a known reason. The sample table shows fewer than 35,000 clones, and around 90% are seen once. Of the sample, more than 0.8% falls within the top ten clones. Patients with a history of autoimmune disease or receiving systemic immunosuppression were excluded from the trial. Peripheral blood for TCR sequencing was collected from all dose cohorts at baseline, on cycle 4 day 1, and on cycle 7 day 1. The samples were taken from a phase I, first-in-human, multicenter, open-label dose-escalation trial of ivuxolimab. Adults with locally advanced or metastatic melanoma, renal cell, hepatocellular, or head and neck squamous cell carcinoma were enrolled in the trial. Before TCR sequencing, CD4+ and CD8+ T cells were separately sorted from peripheral blood.

Sequenced material: CD4+ or CD8+ T cells sorted from blood, taken in a trial of the OX40 agonist ivuxolimab. The source of this sequence is an adult with an advanced solid tumor such as melanoma, head and neck, liver or kidney cancer.

The encoded CDR3 is CASKRAFTPNEKLFF. The base sequence is TGTGCCAGTAAGAGGGCCTTTACGCCTAATGAAAAACTGTTTTTT. The chain uses TRBV19 and TRBJ1-4; the D gene is not confidently resolved. V drops 7 bases and J drops 3 bases, leaving 15 bases in between. The CDR3 runs 15 residues from the cysteine to the phenylalanine. This entry keeps only the CDR3 DNA: 45 bases, framed from base 1. Reading the germline V gene (reference sequence) gives CDR1 LNHDA and CDR2 SQIVND.